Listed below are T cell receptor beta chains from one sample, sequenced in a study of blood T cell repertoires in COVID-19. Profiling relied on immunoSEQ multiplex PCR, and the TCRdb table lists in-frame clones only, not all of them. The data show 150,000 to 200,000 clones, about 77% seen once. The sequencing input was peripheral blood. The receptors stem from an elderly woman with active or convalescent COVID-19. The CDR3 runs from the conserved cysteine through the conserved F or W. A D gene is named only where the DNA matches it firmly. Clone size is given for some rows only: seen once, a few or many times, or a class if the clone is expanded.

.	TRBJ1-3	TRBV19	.	CASSRDSGNTIYF	TGTGCCAGTAGTCGGGACTCTGGAAACACCATATATTTT
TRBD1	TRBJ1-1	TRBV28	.	CASSLRGPAMGEAFF	TGTGCCAGCAGTTTAAGGGGGCCTGCGATGGGCGAAGCTTTCTTT
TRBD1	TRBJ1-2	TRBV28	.	CASRSGTGDYTF	TGTGCCAGCAGATCCGGGACAGGGGACTACACCTTC
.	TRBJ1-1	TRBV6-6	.	CASSHPNTEAFF	TGTGCCAGCAGCCATCCGAACACTGAAGCTTTCTTT
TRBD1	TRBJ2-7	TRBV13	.	CASSRRQGYEQYF	TGTGCCAGCAGCCGCCGACAGGGTTACGAGCAGTACTTC
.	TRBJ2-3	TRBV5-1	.	CASRQSPTDTQYF	TGCGCCAGCAGACAGTCCCCCACAGATACGCAGTATTTT
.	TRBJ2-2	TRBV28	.	CASSRNSNTGELFF	TGTGCCAGCAGTCGTAACTCGAACACCGGGGAGCTGTTTTTT
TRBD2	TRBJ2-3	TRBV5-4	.	CASSLDLAGTDTQYF	TGTGCCAGCAGCTTGGACCTAGCGGGCACAGATACGCAGTATTTT
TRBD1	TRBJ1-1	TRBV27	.	CASSLRQGGSLPEAFF	TGTGCCAGCAGTTTAAGACAGGGGGGGTCCCTTCCTGAAGCTTTCTTT
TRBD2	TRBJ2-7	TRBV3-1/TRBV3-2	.	CASSVAGPSYEQYF	TGTGCCAGCAGCGTAGCGGGGCCCTCCTACGAGCAGTACTTC
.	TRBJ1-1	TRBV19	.	CASSIWSGETEAFF	TGTGCCAGTAGTATATGGTCCGGGGAGACTGAAGCTTTCTTT
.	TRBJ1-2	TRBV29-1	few	CSDTLNYGYTF	TGCAGCGATACTCTTAACTATGGCTACACCTTC
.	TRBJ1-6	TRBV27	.	CASSLGQRLNSPLHF	TGTGCCAGCAGTTTAGGACAACGCCTTAATTCACCCCTCCACTTT
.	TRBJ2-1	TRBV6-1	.	CASSEWANEQFF	TGTGCCAGCAGTGAATGGGCCAATGAGCAGTTCTTC
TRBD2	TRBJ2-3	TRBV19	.	CASSKRSSGATDTQYF	TGTGCCAGTAGTAAAAGATCTAGCGGTGCCACAGATACGCAGTATTTT
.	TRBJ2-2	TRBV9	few	CASSVRGGGATGELFF	TGTGCCAGCAGCGTAAGAGGTGGGGGGGCTACCGGGGAGCTGTTTTTT
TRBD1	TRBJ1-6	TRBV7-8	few	CASSPRQGPSAPLHF	TGTGCCAGCAGCCCTAGACAGGGTCCGAGTGCACCCCTCCACTTT
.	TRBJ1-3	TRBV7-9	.	CATNGGNTIYF	TGTGCCACCAACGGTGGAAACACCATATATTTT
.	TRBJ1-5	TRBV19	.	CAGRTTQRSNQPQHF	TGTGCCGGTAGGACCACACAGAGAAGCAATCAGCCCCAGCATTTT
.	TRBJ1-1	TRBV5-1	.	CASSSQNMNTEAFF	TGCGCCAGCAGCTCTCAGAACATGAACACTGAAGCTTTCTTT
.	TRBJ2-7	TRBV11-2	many	CASSSSNAGQYF	TGTGCCAGCAGCTCCTCTAATGCGGGGCAGTACTTC
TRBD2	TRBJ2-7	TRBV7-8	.	CASSLVPSGFYEQYF	TGTGCCAGCAGCTTAGTCCCTAGCGGATTCTACGAGCAGTACTTC
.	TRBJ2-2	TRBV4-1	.	CASSQDQGGRTGELFF	TGCGCCAGCAGCCAAGATCAGGGGGGTCGCACCGGGGAGCTGTTTTTT
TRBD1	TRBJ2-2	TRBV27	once	CASSPVPGQGTGELFF	TGTGCCAGCAGTCCAGTCCCGGGACAGGGCACCGGGGAGCTGTTTTTT
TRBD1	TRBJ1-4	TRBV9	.	CASSLGQGSNEKLFF	TGTGCCAGCAGCCTAGGACAGGGGTCTAATGAAAAACTGTTTTTT
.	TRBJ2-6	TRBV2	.	CASSVSQGSGANVLTF	TGTGCCAGCAGTGTTAGTCAGGGGAGCGGGGCCAACGTCCTGACTTTC
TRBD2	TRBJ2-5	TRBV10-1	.	CASSATSVGETQYF	TGCGCCAGCAGTGCCACTAGCGTTGGAGAGACCCAGTACTTC
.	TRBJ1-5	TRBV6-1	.	CASSEWGGKNQPQHF	TGTGCCAGCAGTGAATGGGGGGGGAAGAATCAGCCCCAGCATTTT
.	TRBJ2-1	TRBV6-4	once	CAIDSGEQFF	TGTGCCATCGACTCCGGAGAGCAGTTCTTC
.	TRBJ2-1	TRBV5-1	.	CASSSGIGPYNEQFF	TGCGCCAGCAGTTCCGGGATTGGGCCCTACAATGAGCAGTTCTTC
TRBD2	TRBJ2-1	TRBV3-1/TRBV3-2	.	CASSQTSGGQGEQFF	TGTGCCAGCAGCCAGACTAGCGGGGGGCAGGGTGAGCAGTTCTTC
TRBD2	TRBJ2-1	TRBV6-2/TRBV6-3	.	CASSPRLAGGPERNEQFF	TGTGCCAGCAGTCCACGACTAGCGGGGGGGCCAGAGAGGAATGAGCAGTTCTTC
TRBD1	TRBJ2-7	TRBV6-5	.	CASREDRVHEQYF	TGTGCCAGCAGGGAGGACAGGGTCCACGAGCAGTACTTC
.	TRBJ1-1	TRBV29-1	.	CSVSRFSLEAFF	TGCAGCGTTAGCAGGTTTTCTCTTGAAGCTTTCTTT
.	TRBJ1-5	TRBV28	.	CASSLGWAPTAQHF	TGTGCCAGCAGTTTAGGGTGGGCCCCAACGGCCCAGCATTTT
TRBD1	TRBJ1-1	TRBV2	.	CASTLQGAEAFF	TGTGCCAGCACCCTACAGGGGGCTGAAGCTTTCTTT
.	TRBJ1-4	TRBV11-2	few	CASSLRASGEKLFF	TGTGCCAGCAGCTTACGGGCGTCAGGGGAAAAACTGTTTTTT
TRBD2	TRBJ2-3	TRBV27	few	CATRFSGGRVYF	TGTGCCACCAGGTTTAGCGGGGGCCGGGTGTATTTT
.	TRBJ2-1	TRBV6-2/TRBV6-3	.	CASSTPGSYNEQFF	TGTGCCAGCAGTACGCCGGGCTCCTACAATGAGCAGTTCTTC
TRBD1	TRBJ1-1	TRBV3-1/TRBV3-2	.	CASSPTTGYNSEAFF	TGTGCCAGCAGCCCCACGACAGGGTACAACTCTGAAGCTTTCTTT
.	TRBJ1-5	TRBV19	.	CASSIVTGRGNQPQHF	TGTGCCAGTAGTATCGTCACCGGCAGGGGTAATCAGCCCCAGCATTTT
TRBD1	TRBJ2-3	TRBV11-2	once	CASSLRPGGLDTQYF	TGTGCCAGCAGCTTACGGCCAGGGGGATTAGATACGCAGTATTTT
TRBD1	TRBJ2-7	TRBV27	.	CASSPGQGLSYEQYF	TGTGCCAGCAGTCCGGGACAGGGGCTTTCCTACGAGCAGTACTTC